The subject of this entry is one TCR beta chain. Between the trimmed V and J ends, which lost 2 bases and 0 bases, there was a span of 8 bases. The CDR3 loop spans 15 amino acids. CDR1 and CDR2 from the germline V gene are SEHNR and FQNEAQ (reference sequence). TCRdb's copy holds only in-frame clones and misses some; the assay was immunoSEQ multiplex PCR. The repertoire holds just over 30,000 clones, with roughly 94% as singletons. This sample was taken from a study of control samples from healthy donors and cancer patients. The source of this sequence is a man in his 60s in good health. Sequenced sample: blood. The rearrangement links TRBV7-9 to TRBJ1-3; no reliable D call. CDR3 loop: CASSLPGASGNTIYF. The CDR3 nucleotides read TGTGCCAGCAGCTTACCGGGTGCCTCTGGAAACACCATATATTTT.